A single sample is the source of the 10 T cell receptor beta chains below, sequenced in a study of spatial heterogeneity in lung cancer. Described time point: sample taken at primary tumor resection. Sequencing was performed on whole RNA extracted from tumor and nontumor lung tissue, or from frozen PBMC, and the material was left unsorted. TCRdb ran MiXCR on the 5' RACE reads and lists one entry per CDR3 protein. In the table there are around 23,000 distinct CDR3 sequences, around 3.2% of which are singletons. The sample here was PBMCs, taken at surgery. These receptors were obtained from a female donor with early-stage non-small cell lung cancer.

This clonotype has at least ten counts. The genes are TRBV28 and TRBJ2-6, with D perhaps TRBD2 (7 bases). Germline V gene lookup returns CDR1 MDHEN and CDR2 SYDVKM. CDR3 size: 18 residues. The V and J ends lost 3 bases and 1 base respectively, with 16 bases between them. The CDR3 sequence: CASSLRRGRGSGANVLTF. For the CDR3, the DNA is TGTGCCAGCAGTTTGAGGCGGGGGCGAGGGTCTGGGGCCAACGTCCTGACTTTC.

This clonotype was seen many times. The V call is TRBV28, the J call TRBJ1-1; TRBD1 agrees at 7 bases. The CDR3 is made up of 14 amino acids. Germline-derived CDR1 and CDR2 are MDHEN and SYDVKM. V was clipped by 4 bases and J by 1 base; unmatched bases: 3. The CDR3 DNA sequence: TGTGCCAGCAGTTCCGGACAGGAGAACACTGAAGCTTTCTTT. This translates into CASSSGQENTEAFF. Complete variable domain (other parts from reference TRBV28 and TRBJ1-1): DVKVTQSSRYLVKRTGEKVFLECVQDMDHENMFWYRQDPGLGLRLIYFSYDVKMKEKGDIPEGYSVSREKKERFSLILESASTNQTSMYLCASSSGQENTEAFFGQGTRLTVV.

J is TRBJ1-4 and V is TRBV4-1; D is undetermined. Trimming cost V 1 base and J 0 bases, with 6 bases left between them. The CDR3 runs to 15 residues. Germline loops: CDR1 MGHRA, CDR2 YSYEKL. This chain's CDR3 is CASSQGQATNEKLFF. CDR3 sequence (DNA): TGCGCCAGCAGCCAAGGTCAAGCAACTAATGAAAAACTGTTTTTT.

This clonotype was seen only a few times. V usage is TRBV6-2 or TRBV6-3 and J usage is TRBJ1-1; no definite D call. The CDR3 loop spans 15 amino acids. The germline V and J ends were trimmed by 2 bases and 0 bases, with 10 bases remaining between them. Looked up from germline, CDR1 is MNHEY and CDR2 is SVGEGT. Written as DNA, the CDR3 is TGTGCCAGCAGTTACCTTACTGGGGTGAACACTGAAGCTTTCTTT. Encoded protein: CASSYLTGVNTEAFF.

This clonotype was counted ten times or more. The rearrangement links TRBV12-3 or TRBV12-4 to TRBJ2-7, with TRBD1 matching over 9 bases. The V gene end was trimmed by 6 bases and the J gene end by 7 bases; junction bases not matched to a gene: 10. The CDR3 has 14 residues. CDR3 residues: CASRSGQGRNEQYF. The CDR3 bases are TGTGCCAGCAGATCCGGACAGGGGAGGAATGAGCAGTACTTC.

This clonotype is labeled as medium-sized. This chain links TRBV29-1 with TRBJ1-1; a possible D gene is TRBD1 (5 bases). V was clipped by 7 bases and J by 1 base, with 16 bases between them. CDR1 is SQVTM and CDR2 is ANQGSEA in the germline V gene. The CDR3 sequence is 14 residues long. CDR3 in DNA: TGCAGCGCTGGGCGGGACCTTGAGAACACTGAAGCTTTCTTT. Protein product: CSAGRDLENTEAFF.

This clonotype was recorded many times. The chain recombines TRBV7-9 with TRBJ2-5, with D tentatively TRBD1 (5 bases). This CDR3 spans 15 amino acids. The V gene lost 3 bases and the J gene lost 1 base, with 12 bases spanning the gap. Germline CDR1 and CDR2: SEHNR and FQNEAQ (reference sequence). The CDR3 protein is CASSFPSGSQETQYF. The CDR3 region has the DNA TGTGCCAGCAGCTTCCCTTCAGGGTCCCAAGAGACCCAGTACTTC.

In this sample, this clonotype turned up many times. The V gene is TRBV30, the J gene TRBJ2-2; D is ambiguous. Trimming shortened V by 1 base and J by 0 bases, and 0 bases separated the two germline ends. CDR3 size: 12 residues. Germline loops: CDR1 GTSNPN, CDR2 SVGIG (reference sequence). The CDR3 DNA reads TGTGCCTGGAGTGCGAACACCGGGGAGCTGTTTTTT. The encoded protein is CAWSANTGELFF.

This clonotype was seen many times. CDR3 DNA: TGTGCCAGCAGCTTGACCACAGGGACCTACGAGCAGTACTTC. As protein: CASSLTTGTYEQYF. J is TRBJ2-7 and V is TRBV5-5; possible D gene TRBD1, 6 bases. Germline CDR1 reads SGHKS; CDR2 reads YYEKEE (reference sequence). The CDR3 length is 14 residues. Trimming left V 1 base short and J 2 bases short, with 10 bases between.

This clonotype was picked up a small number of times. This sequence joins TRBV5-1 and TRBJ1-6, with D maybe TRBD1 (6 bases). Germline-derived CDR1 and CDR2 are SGHRS and YFSETQ. Trimming removed 4 bases from V and 8 bases from J, with 13 bases in between. The CDR3 is 14 amino acids. The chain's CDR3 is CASSGGQSDSPLHF. The CDR3, as DNA: TGCGCCAGCAGCGGAGGACAGTCTGATTCACCCCTCCACTTT.